This paragraph covers one TCR beta chain sequence. A single record per CDR3 protein comes from TCRdb applying MiXCR to the 5' RACE reads. The sample has some 23,000 distinct CDR3 sequences, about 5.3% seen once. This CDR3 spans 14 amino acids. V was pared by 4 bases and J by 6 bases, with 13 bases between. CDR1 and CDR2 (germline): LGHNA, YSLEER. The data belong to a study of early T cells in non-severe SARS-CoV-2 infection. The specimen was whole blood. This sequence joins TRBV4-3 and TRBJ2-1; D gene ambiguous. The receptor comes from an adult who was a healthcare worker with PCR-confirmed SARS-CoV-2 infection or an uninfected control (not recorded which). The CDR3 DNA reads as TGCGCCAGCAGCCCGACTTCGGGCCCCAATGAGCAGTTCTTC. It specifies CASSPTSGPNEQFF.